This T cell receptor (beta chain) came from a study of T cell changes during pregnancy in multiple sclerosis (dated by TCRdb to the late 2010s). Concerning the study at large: The study examined how the T cell repertoire changed over the course of pregnancy in women with multiple sclerosis.

This clone was seen only once. Its binding antigen is unknown. Within one base of it there is no much larger clone, and no base qualities were kept. The junction carries 7 bases between V and J, which are trimmed by 0 bases and 5 bases respectively. Looking up the germline V gene yields CDR1 ENHRY and CDR2 SYGVKD. From its cysteine to its phenylalanine, the CDR3 spans 14 amino acids. The sequence is cut down to CDR3 DNA, 42 bases in frame from base 1. Library construction relied on the immunoSEQ multiplex PCR assay. TCRdb re-hosts the immuneACCESS table, in-frame sequences only. Its copies lack some clones; in the studies checked, an unresolved V gene accounts for under half of them, and the cause for the rest is not known. This sample is represented by over 100,000 clones; roughly 92% of them were singletons. The ten largest make up 1.5% of the sample.

The chain is made from TRBV10-3 and TRBJ1-4; the D gene is perhaps TRBD1, from 6 matching bases. The sample in question was peripheral blood, obtained in the third trimester of pregnancy. This receptor was obtained from a female donor with multiple sclerosis, enrolled in a pregnancy study. At the DNA level, the sequence is TGTGCCATCAGTGAGTCGACAGGCAATGAAAAACTGTTTTTT. This translates into CAISESTGNEKLFF.